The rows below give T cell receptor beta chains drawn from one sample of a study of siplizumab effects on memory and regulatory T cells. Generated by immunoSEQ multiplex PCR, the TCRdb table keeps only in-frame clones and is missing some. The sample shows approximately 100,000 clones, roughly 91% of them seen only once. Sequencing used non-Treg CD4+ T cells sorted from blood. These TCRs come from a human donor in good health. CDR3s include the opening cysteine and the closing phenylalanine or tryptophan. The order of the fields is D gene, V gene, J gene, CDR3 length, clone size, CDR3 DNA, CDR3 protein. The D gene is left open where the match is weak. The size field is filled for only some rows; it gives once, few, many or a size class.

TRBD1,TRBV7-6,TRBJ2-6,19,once,TGTGCCAGCAGCGAATTGACAGGGGGCCTAAACTCTGGGGCCAACGTCCTGACTTTC,CASSELTGGLNSGANVLTF
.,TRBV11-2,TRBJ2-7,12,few,TGTGCCAGCAGCAAACAGGGAGACGAGCAGTACTTC,CASSKQGDEQYF
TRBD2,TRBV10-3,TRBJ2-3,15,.,TGTGCCATCAAGACTAGCGGGCCGTTCACAGATACGCAGTATTTT,CAIKTSGPFTDTQYF
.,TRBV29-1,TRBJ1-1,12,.,TGCAGCGTTTTGCCAGGGAACACTGAAGCTTTCTTT,CSVLPGNTEAFF
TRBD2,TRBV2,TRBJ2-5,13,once,TGTGCCAGCGGGACTAGCGGGAGGGAGACCCAGTACTTC,CASGTSGRETQYF
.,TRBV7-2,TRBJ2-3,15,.,TGTGCCAGCAGCTTAGATGGGGGTAGCACAGATACGCAGTATTTT,CASSLDGGSTDTQYF
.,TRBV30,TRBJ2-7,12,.,TGTGCCTGGAGTCCGGACTCTTACGAGCAGTACTTC,CAWSPDSYEQYF
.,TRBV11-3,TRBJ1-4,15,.,TGTGCCAGCAGCTTAGATTCCGCAACTAATGAAAAACTGTTTTTT,CASSLDSATNEKLFF
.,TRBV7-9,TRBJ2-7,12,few,TGTGCCAGCAGCTTAGGAGACTACGAGCAGTACTTC,CASSLGDYEQYF
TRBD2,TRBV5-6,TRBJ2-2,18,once,TGTGCCAGCAGCTCAAATTACGGCGGGAGGGCCGACACCGGGGAGCTGTTTTTT,CASSSNYGGRADTGELFF
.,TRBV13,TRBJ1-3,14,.,TGTGCCAGCAGCTTAGACGGAGGGGGAAACACCATATATTTT,CASSLDGGGNTIYF
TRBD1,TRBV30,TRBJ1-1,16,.,TGTGCCTGGAGACCCGTGGGCTGGGACAGGAACACTGAAGCTTTCTTT,CAWRPVGWDRNTEAFF
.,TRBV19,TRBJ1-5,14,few,TGTGCCAGTAGTATAAGGTCAGACAATCAGCCCCAGCATTTT,CASSIRSDNQPQHF
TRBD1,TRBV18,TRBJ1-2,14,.,TGTGCCAGCTCAACGAACAGGGGGCAGGATGGCTACACCTTC,CASSTNRGQDGYTF
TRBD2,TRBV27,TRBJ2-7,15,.,TGTGCCAGCAGTTCCCCGGGAGGGCCCACCTACGAGCAGTACTTC,CASSSPGGPTYEQYF
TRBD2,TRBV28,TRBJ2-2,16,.,TGTGCCAGCAGTTCGGGACTAGCGGGAAGGGCCGGGGAGCTGTTTTTT,CASSSGLAGRAGELFF
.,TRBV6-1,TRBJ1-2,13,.,TGTGCCAGCAGAGTAGACCTAAACTATGGCTACACCTTC,CASRVDLNYGYTF
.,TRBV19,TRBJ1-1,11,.,TGTGCCAGTACGGTGGCCACTGAAGCTTTCTTT,CASTVATEAFF
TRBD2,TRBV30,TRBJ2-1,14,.,TGTGCCTGGAGTCTCCTAGCGGGGTACAATGAGCAGTTCTTC,CAWSLLAGYNEQFF
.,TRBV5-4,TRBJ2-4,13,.,TGTGCCAGCAGGCGTCAGGGTGGAAACATTCAGTACTTC,CASRRQGGNIQYF
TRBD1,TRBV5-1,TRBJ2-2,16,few,TGCGCCAGCAGTAGACAGGGGTCAATGAACACCGGGGAGCTGTTTTTT,CASSRQGSMNTGELFF
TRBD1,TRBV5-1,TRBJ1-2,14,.,TGCGCCAGCAGCTTGGTAGGGGGCGACTATGGCTACACCTTC,CASSLVGGDYGYTF
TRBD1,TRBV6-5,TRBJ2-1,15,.,TGTGCCAGCAGTCGACCGGGACAGGGGGCCGTTGAGCAGTTCTTC,CASSRPGQGAVEQFF
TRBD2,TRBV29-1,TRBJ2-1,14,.,TGCAGCGTTGCGAGCGGGAACTCCTACAATGAGCAGTTCTTC,CSVASGNSYNEQFF
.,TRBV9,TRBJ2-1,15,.,TGTGCCAGCAGCGTAGTAAGCACCCAAGGTAATGAGCAGTTCTTC,CASSVVSTQGNEQFF
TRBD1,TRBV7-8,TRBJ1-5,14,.,TGTGCCAGCAGCTTAGACAGGGGGTTCCAGCCCCAGCATTTT,CASSLDRGFQPQHF
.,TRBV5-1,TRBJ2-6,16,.,TGCGCCAGCAGCCCCCGCCGGAGCTCTGGGGCCAACGTCCTGACTTTC,CASSPRRSSGANVLTF
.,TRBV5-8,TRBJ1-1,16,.,TGTGCCAGCAGCCCTCTAGCCGCTGATGGTCACACTGAAGCTTTCTTT,CASSPLAADGHTEAFF
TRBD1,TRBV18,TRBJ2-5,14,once,TGTGCCAGCTCACCCGGACAGGGGGTAGAGACCCAGTACTTC,CASSPGQGVETQYF
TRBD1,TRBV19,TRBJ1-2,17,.,TGTGCCAGTCATGACCCGGGACAGCCGGATAGCTATTATGGCTACACCTTC,CASHDPGQPDSYYGYTF
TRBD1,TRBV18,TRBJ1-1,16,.,TGTGCCAGCTCCCCCCGACAGGGGGATCGTTTCACTGAAGCTTTCTTT,CASSPRQGDRFTEAFF
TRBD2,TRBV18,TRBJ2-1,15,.,TGTGCCAGCTCACCTCCTAGCGGGGCGTACAATGAGCAGTTCTTC,CASSPPSGAYNEQFF
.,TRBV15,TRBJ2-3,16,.,TGTGCCACCAGCAGAGCGCCGACCTCTAGCACAGATACGCAGTATTTT,CATSRAPTSSTDTQYF
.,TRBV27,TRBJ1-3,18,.,TGTGCCAGCAGTACTACTCCACCGGGACCGCGCTCTGGAAACACCATATATTTT,CASSTTPPGPRSGNTIYF
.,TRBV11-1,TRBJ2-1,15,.,TGTGCCAGCAGCTTCGGACTGGCCTCCTACAATGAGCAGTTCTTC,CASSFGLASYNEQFF
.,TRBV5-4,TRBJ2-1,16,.,TGTGCCAGCAGCTTAGGGGGGCCGGGTCCCTACAATGAGCAGTTCTTC,CASSLGGPGPYNEQFF
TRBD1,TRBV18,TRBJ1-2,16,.,TGTGCCAGCTCACCGATGCCGCAGGGGGGTAACTATGGCTACACCTTC,CASSPMPQGGNYGYTF
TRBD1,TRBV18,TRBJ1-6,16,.,TGTGCCAGCTCACCTGGGACAGGCTCCTATAATTCACCCCTCCACTTT,CASSPGTGSYNSPLHF
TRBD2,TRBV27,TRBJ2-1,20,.,TGTGCCAGCAGTTTCGAGGGCCCCTGGACTAGCGGGAACTCCTACAATGAGCAGTTCTTC,CASSFEGPWTSGNSYNEQFF
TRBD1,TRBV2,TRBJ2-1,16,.,TGTGCCAGCAGTGAAGAGGGACAGCATAATTCCAATGAGCAGTTCTTC,CASSEEGQHNSNEQFF
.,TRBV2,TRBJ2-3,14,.,TGTGCCAGCAGTGAACGACATAGCACAGATACGCAGTATTTT,CASSERHSTDTQYF
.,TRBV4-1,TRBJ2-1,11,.,TGCGCCAGCAGCCAAGGGGATGAGCAGTTCTTC,CASSQGDEQFF
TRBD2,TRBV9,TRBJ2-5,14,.,TGTGCCAGCAGCTTCACGGCGGGAGGAGAGACCCAGTACTTC,CASSFTAGGETQYF
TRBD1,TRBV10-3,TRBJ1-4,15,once,TGTGCCATCAGTGAGCTCGACAGGGAGTATGAAAAACTGTTTTTT,CAISELDREYEKLFF
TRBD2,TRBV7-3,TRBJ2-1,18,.,TGTGCCAGCAGCTTAACCCCAACCACAGCGGGAACCTACAATGAGCAGTTCTTC,CASSLTPTTAGTYNEQFF
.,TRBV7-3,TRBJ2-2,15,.,TGTGCCACCTCCCGATCCCCCCGAGGCACCGGGGAGCTGTTTTTT,CATSRSPRGTGELFF